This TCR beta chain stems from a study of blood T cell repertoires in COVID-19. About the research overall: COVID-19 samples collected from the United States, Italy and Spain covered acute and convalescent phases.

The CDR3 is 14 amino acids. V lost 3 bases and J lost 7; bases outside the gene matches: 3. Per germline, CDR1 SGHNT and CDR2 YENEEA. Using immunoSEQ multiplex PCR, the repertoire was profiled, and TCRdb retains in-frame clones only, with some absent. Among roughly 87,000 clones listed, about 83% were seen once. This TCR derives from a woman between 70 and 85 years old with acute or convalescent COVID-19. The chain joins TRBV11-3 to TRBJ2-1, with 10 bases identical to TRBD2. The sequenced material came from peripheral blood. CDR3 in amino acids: CASSFVLAGNEQFF. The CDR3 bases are TGTGCCAGCAGCTTCGTACTAGCGGGGAATGAGCAGTTCTTC.